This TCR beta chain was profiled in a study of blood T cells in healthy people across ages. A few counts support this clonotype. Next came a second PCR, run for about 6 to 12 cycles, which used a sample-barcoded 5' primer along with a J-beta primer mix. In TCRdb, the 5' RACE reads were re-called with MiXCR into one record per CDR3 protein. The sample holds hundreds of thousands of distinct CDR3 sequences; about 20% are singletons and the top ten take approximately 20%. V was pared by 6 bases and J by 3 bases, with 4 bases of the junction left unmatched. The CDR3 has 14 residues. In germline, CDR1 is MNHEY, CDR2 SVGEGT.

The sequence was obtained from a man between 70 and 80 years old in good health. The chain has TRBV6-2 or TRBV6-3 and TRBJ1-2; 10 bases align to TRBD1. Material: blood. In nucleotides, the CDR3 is TGTGCCAGCAGGCCGACAGGGGGCGACTATGGCTACACCTTC. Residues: CASRPTGGDYGYTF.